The present T cell receptor beta chain was sequenced within a study of monozygotic twins with inflammatory bowel disease. On this clonotype: Its specificity is unknown.

Whole-study results and caveats: Fewer shared clonotypes with others were found in IBD patients than in healthy twins, especially with disease activity. Nothing supported a single strong signal or clonotype that was associated with IBD. IBD patients carried less diverse TCRbeta repertoires (inverse Simpson) than healthy co-twins.

A 6-nucleotide sample barcode was carried by the UMIs, which template switching added. TCRdb reprocessed the 5' RACE reads and reports one entry per CDR3 protein, with no DNA. The record lists approximately 380,000 distinct CDR3 sequences, of which the ten most abundant hold 2.5% to 3%. Germline values: CDR1 SGHDT, CDR2 YYEEEE. The CDR3 totals 15 residues. V and J are TRBV5-6 and TRBJ2-3; the TCRdb D gene call, TRBD1, has no DNA to confirm it. The clonotype originates from a human donor with ulcerative colitis or Crohn's disease, or a healthy co-twin of an affected twin (not recorded which). Sequenced material: blood. This CDR3 is CASSLRRGLADTQYF.